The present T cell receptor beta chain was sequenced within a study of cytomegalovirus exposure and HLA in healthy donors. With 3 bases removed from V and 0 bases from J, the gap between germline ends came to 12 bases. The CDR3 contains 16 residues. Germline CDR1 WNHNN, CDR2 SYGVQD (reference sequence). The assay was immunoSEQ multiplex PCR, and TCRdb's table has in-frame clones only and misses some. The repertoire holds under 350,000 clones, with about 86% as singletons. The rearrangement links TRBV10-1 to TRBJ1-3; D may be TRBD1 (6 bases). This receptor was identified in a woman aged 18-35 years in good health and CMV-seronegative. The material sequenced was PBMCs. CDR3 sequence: CASSEHRDNSGNTIYF. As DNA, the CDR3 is TGCGCCAGCAGTGAACACAGGGACAACTCTGGAAACACCATATATTTT.